This T cell receptor beta chain was captured in a study of blood T cell repertoires in COVID-19. Study overall: The origin of the acute and convalescent COVID-19 samples was the United States, Italy and Spain.

The assay was immunoSEQ multiplex PCR, and TCRdb's table has in-frame clones only and misses some. The data contain just over 70,000 clones, 91% of them seen just once; the ten biggest clones take up 8% to 10%. The CDR3 totals 15 residues. The V gene's germline CDR1 is MNHEY and CDR2 SMNVEV (reference sequence). The ends were cut back, 2 bases at V and 5 bases at J, with 15 bases in the middle. The sequenced sample was peripheral blood. This sequence originates from a human donor in a cohort sampled during active COVID-19. This chain links TRBV27 with TRBJ1-1; tentatively, D is TRBD1 (5 bases). CDR3 residues: CASSLKRGGGTEAFF. The DNA of the CDR3 is TGTGCCAGCAGTTTAAAGCGTGGGGGAGGAACTGAAGCTTTCTTT.